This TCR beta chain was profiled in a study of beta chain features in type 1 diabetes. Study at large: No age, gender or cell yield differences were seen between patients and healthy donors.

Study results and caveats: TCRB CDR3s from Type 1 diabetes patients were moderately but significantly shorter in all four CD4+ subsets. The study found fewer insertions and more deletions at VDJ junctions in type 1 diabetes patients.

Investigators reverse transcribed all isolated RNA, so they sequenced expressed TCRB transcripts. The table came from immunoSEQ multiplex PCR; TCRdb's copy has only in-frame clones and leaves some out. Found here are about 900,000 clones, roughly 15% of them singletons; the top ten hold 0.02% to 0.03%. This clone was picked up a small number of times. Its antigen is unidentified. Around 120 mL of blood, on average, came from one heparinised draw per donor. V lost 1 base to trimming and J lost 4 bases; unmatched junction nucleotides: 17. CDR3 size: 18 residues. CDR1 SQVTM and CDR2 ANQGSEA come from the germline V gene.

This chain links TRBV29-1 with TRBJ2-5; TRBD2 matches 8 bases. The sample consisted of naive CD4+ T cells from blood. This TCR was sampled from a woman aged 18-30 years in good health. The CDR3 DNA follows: TGCAGCGTTGAAGCTCCCCTTCGGCGGGAGGTCGGGGCAGAGACCCAGTACTTC. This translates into CSVEAPLRREVGAETQYF.